The sequence of this T cell receptor (beta chain) was determined in a study of T cell changes during pregnancy in multiple sclerosis. Data came from immunoSEQ multiplex PCR; TCRdb stores just in-frame clones and leaves some out. The data show some 47,000 clones, with roughly 95% seen just once and 0.89% held by the top ten. The ends were cut back, 2 bases at V and 5 bases at J, with 13 bases in the middle. Germline V gene lookup returns CDR1 WNHNN and CDR2 SYGVQD (reference sequence). This CDR3 has 14 amino acids. The receptor was derived from a female donor with multiple sclerosis, enrolled in a pregnancy study. The J gene is TRBJ2-7, the V gene TRBV10-1; possible D gene TRBD2, 6 bases. Source: peripheral blood, taken in the second trimester of pregnancy. In nucleotides, the CDR3 is TGCGCCAGCAGTGAGGCCCGGGGGAAGCACGAGCAGTACTTC. As protein: CASSEARGKHEQYF.